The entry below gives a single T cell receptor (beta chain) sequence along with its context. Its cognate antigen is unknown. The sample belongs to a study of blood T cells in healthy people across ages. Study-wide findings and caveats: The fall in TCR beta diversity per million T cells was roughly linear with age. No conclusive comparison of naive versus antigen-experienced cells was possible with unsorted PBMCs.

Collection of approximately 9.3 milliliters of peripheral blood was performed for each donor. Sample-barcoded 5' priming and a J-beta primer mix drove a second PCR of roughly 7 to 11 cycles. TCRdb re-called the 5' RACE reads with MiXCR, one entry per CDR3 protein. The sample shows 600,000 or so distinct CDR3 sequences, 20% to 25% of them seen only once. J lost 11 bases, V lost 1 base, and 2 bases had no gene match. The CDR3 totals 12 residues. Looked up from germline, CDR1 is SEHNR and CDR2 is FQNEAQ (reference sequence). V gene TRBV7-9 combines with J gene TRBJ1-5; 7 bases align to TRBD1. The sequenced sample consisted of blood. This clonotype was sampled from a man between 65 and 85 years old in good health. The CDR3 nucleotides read TGTGCCAGCAGCTTAGAGACAGGGACCCAGCATTTT. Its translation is CASSLETGTQHF.